This T cell receptor (beta chain) was documented in a study of CD8+CD57+ T cells in acquired aplastic anemia. For the study at large: DNA per sorted CD4+ or CD8+ sample ranged about 0.18 to 30 ug, averaging roughly 3.2 ug.

Patients who underwent sequencing had shown CD8+CD57+ cell expansion by flow cytometry. Germline-derived CDR1 and CDR2 are LNHDA and SQIVND (reference sequence). The CDR3 runs 15 residues. Deletions cut 1 base from V and 0 bases from J, with 8 bases between. Both TCR beta VDJ combination and CDR3 sequence profiling were carried out. Genomic DNA was the template for this profiling. From the reads, TCRdb called clonotypes with MiXCR, one entry per CDR3 protein. Altogether roughly 150,000 distinct CDR3 sequences are present, over 40% being singletons, with the ten largest covering 3.2%. In this sample, this clonotype turned up many times.

The gene calls are TRBV19 and TRBJ2-3; TRBD2 is a possible D gene (6 bases). This receptor was obtained from a human donor with aplastic anemia. The material sequenced was sorted CD4+, CD8+, or CD8+CD57+ T cells (not recorded which) from PBMCs. CDR3 sequence: CASSIVGGSTDTQYF. Written as DNA, the CDR3 is TGTGCCAGTAGTATAGTGGGGGGAAGCACAGATACGCAGTATTTT.